The clone carrying this T cell receptor beta chain was detected a few times. The target antigen is unknown. This specimen belongs to a study of beta chain features in type 1 diabetes. Study findings and constraints: The study found moderately but significantly shorter TCRB CDR3s in all four CD4+ subsets of Type 1 diabetes patients.

The CDR3 spans 12 residues. From germline, CDR1 is KGHSY and CDR2 FQNENV. V lost 4 bases and J lost 10; bases outside the gene matches: 7. Every bit of the isolated RNA underwent reverse transcription, so sequencing read expressed TCRB transcripts. Assay used: immunoSEQ multiplex PCR; TCRdb lists only in-frame clones, some missing. The sample gives some 110,000 clones, roughly 15% of which show up once; around 2.5% is in the top ten. The clonotype originates from a man under 40 with type 1 diabetes. The sequenced sample was central memory CD4+ T cells from blood. The chain employs TRBV16 and TRBJ2-7; 7 bases are a match to TRBD1. CDR3 in DNA: TGTGCCAGCAGCCCCGACAGGGAAGGACAGTACTTC. This codes for CASSPDREGQYF.